A single sample is the source of the 23 T cell receptor beta chains below, sequenced in a study of blood T cell repertoires in COVID-19. Using immunoSEQ multiplex PCR, the repertoire was profiled, and TCRdb retains in-frame clones only, with some absent. The sample yields 200,000 to 250,000 clones, approximately 86% seen once. Source material: peripheral blood. The source of these receptors is a woman in her thirties who had recovered from COVID-19.

The genes are TRBV29-1 and TRBJ2-4; D not certain. The V gene lost 0 bases and the J gene lost 8 bases, with 20 bases spanning the gap. CDR1 and CDR2 from the germline V gene are SQVTM and ANQGSEA. CDR3 length equals 16 residues. The CDR3 protein is CSVEDLVSKEEHIQYF. The CDR3 DNA sequence: TGCAGCGTTGAAGATCTAGTCTCGAAAGAGGAACACATTCAGTACTTC.

This clone was detected once. V usage is TRBV9 and J usage is TRBJ1-6; D is perhaps TRBD1 (6 bases). The CDR3 runs to 13 residues. The V gene's germline CDR1 is SGDLS and CDR2 YYNGEE. Deletions cut 0 bases from V and 11 bases from J, with 9 bases between. The CDR3 bases are TGTGCCAGCAGCGTAGGAGGGGGACCACCCCTCCACTTT. As protein: CASSVGGGPPLHF.

The chain couples TRBV5-6 to TRBJ1-5, with TRBD1 matching 8 bases. Germline V gives CDR1 SGHDT, CDR2 YYEEEE. The CDR3 extends over 17 amino acids. Trimming took 1 base from V and 4 from J; bases not matched to a gene: 10. The CDR3 is CASSLMGQGTGNQPQHF. CDR3 in DNA: TGTGCCAGCAGCTTGATGGGGCAGGGGACAGGTAATCAGCCCCAGCATTTT. The complete variable domain, with remaining parts taken from reference TRBV5-6 and TRBJ1-5, reads DAGVTQSPTHLIKTRGQQVTLRCSPKSGHDTVSWYQQALGQGPQFIFQYYEEEERQRGNFPDRFSGHQFPNYSSELNVNALLLGDSALYLCASSLMGQGTGNQPQHFGDGTRLSIL.

V gene TRBV5-4 combines with J gene TRBJ1-1, with D perhaps matching TRBD1 (5 bases). This CDR3 is built from 15 residues. Trimming shortened V by 0 bases and J by 4 bases, and 13 bases separated the two germline ends. The germline V gene has CDR1 SGHNT and CDR2 YYREEE (reference sequence). CDR3 DNA: TGTGCCAGCAGCTTGGACAGGAGTTTATCCACTGAAGCTTTCTTT. It encodes CASSLDRSLSTEAFF.

This clone was found once. This chain links TRBV6-5 with TRBJ1-2; 8 nucleotides match TRBD1. Per the germline V gene, CDR1 is MNHEY and CDR2 is SVGAGI. This CDR3 is 13 amino acids long. V gave up 6 bases and J gave up 8 bases; unmatched junction bases: 8. The CDR3 protein is CASSRQGQGGYTF. The CDR3 DNA is TGTGCCAGCAGCCGACAGGGGCAAGGAGGCTACACCTTC.

The V and J genes are TRBV7-3 and TRBJ1-1; 8 bases match TRBD1. Unmatched junction bases numbered 14, after V lost 2 bases and J lost 3 bases. The CDR3 runs 18 residues. Germline CDR1 SGHTA, CDR2 FQGTGA. The CDR3 DNA reads TGTGCCAGCAGCTTATCCCGGACAGGGATGGGGTCCCACACTGAAGCTTTCTTT. Translating it yields CASSLSRTGMGSHTEAFF.

The genes are TRBV10-3 and TRBJ1-2, with D possibly TRBD1 on 6 matching bases. The germline V gene has CDR1 ENHRY and CDR2 SYGVKD. The CDR3 is 14 residues long. V dropped 2 bases and J dropped 4 bases, with 11 bases sitting between them. Written as DNA, the CDR3 is TGTGCCATCAGTGAGGCAGGACAGTCCTATGGCTACACCTTC. It codes for CAISEAGQSYGYTF.

The chain joins TRBV27 to TRBJ2-3, with TRBD2 identical over 9 bases. The CDR3 consists of 16 residues. In germline, CDR1 is MNHEY, CDR2 SMNVEV (reference sequence). The V gene end was trimmed by 4 bases and the J gene end by 2 bases; junction bases not matched to a gene: 7. The DNA for the CDR3 is TGTGCCAGCAGTTCTGGTAGCGGGGGAAACACAGATACGCAGTATTTT. It translates to CASSSGSGGNTDTQYF.

The rearrangement links TRBV2 to TRBJ2-7; D gene unclear. CDR1 and CDR2 (germline): SNHLY, FYNNEI. V was cut by 7 bases and J by 4 bases, with 8 bases left in between. The CDR3 is 11 residues long. The CDR3 here is CASTLEYEQYF. The CDR3 DNA reads as TGTGCCAGCACATTAGAATACGAGCAGTACTTC.

This chain links TRBV10-3 with TRBJ2-1; the match to TRBD1 covers 10 bases. The J segment lost 5 bases and the V segment lost 6 bases, leaving 7 bases of the junction unmatched. CDR1 is ENHRY, CDR2 SYGVKD, per germline. The CDR3 is 15 residues long. The CDR3 nucleotides are TGTGCCATCAGGACGGGACAGGGGTCGGACAATGAGCAGTTCTTC. It specifies CAIRTGQGSDNEQFF.

The rearrangement uses TRBV7-2 and TRBJ1-5; D unresolved. Between the trimmed V and J ends, which lost 1 base and 5 bases, there was a span of 9 bases. Germline loops: CDR1 SGHTA, CDR2 FQGNSA. The CDR3 spans 14 residues. The CDR3 DNA follows: TGTGCCAGCAGCTTAGACGGTTTCGATCAGCCCCAGCATTTT. Its protein product is CASSLDGFDQPQHF.

This clone has only a few counts. The chain carries TRBV19 and TRBJ1-1; D is unresolved. With 4 bases removed from V and 8 bases from J, the gap between germline ends came to 8 bases. The length of the CDR3 is 11 residues. CDR1 and CDR2 from the germline V gene are LNHDA and SQIVND (reference sequence). The CDR3 DNA sequence: TGTGCCAGTAGTAACACAAAGGAAGCTTTCTTT. This translates into CASSNTKEAFF.

The chain recombines TRBV3-1 (or the pseudogene TRBV3-2) with TRBJ1-1, with TRBD1 matching 8 bases. The germline gives CDR1 LGHDT, CDR2 YNNKEL (reference sequence). The length of the CDR3 is 16 residues. Unmatched junction bases numbered 8, after V lost 2 bases and J lost 3 bases. The CDR3 here is CASSQMAPTGDTEAFF. In nucleotides, the CDR3 is TGTGCCAGCAGCCAAATGGCCCCGACAGGGGACACTGAAGCTTTCTTT.

The V call is TRBV9, the J call TRBJ2-5; tentatively, D is TRBD1 (6 bases). Germline assignment: CDR1 SGDLS and CDR2 YYNGEE. V lost 0 bases and J 2 bases, leaving 20 bases between the germline ends. The CDR3 runs 18 residues. CDR3 bases: TGTGCCAGCAGCGTAGGACTTGGGGGACAAACTTTTCAAGAGACCCAGTACTTC. It is translated as CASSVGLGGQTFQETQYF.

The V call is TRBV15, the J call TRBJ1-1; D is possibly TRBD1 (6 bases). The CDR3 is 13 residues long. V was trimmed by 0 bases and J by 8 bases, leaving 10 bases between them. Germline V CDR1 and CDR2: LNHNV, YYDKDF (reference sequence). As DNA, the CDR3 is TGTGCCACCAGCAGAGATTTAGGGACAGAAGCTTTCTTT. Protein product: CATSRDLGTEAFF.

The CDR3 nucleotides are TGTGCCAGCAGCCCGGGACAGGGAGACTACGAGCAGTACTTC. It is translated as CASSPGQGDYEQYF. The gene calls are TRBV7-6 and TRBJ2-7; TRBD1 agrees at 9 bases. CDR1 is SGHVS and CDR2 is FNYEAQ in the germline V gene. The CDR3 is 14 amino acids. J lost 3 bases, V lost 5 bases, and 5 bases had no gene match.

This clone was seen only once. The chain is built from TRBV7-8 and TRBJ2-2; tentative D call: TRBD2 (6 bases). The germline CDR1 and CDR2 sequences are SGHVS and FQNEAQ. The ends were cut back, 1 base at V and 0 bases at J, with 9 bases in the middle. CDR3 length: 16 amino acids. CDR3 bases: TGTGCCAGCAGCTTAGTCCCGGGGGCGAACACCGGGGAGCTGTTTTTT. This gives the protein CASSLVPGANTGELFF.

The chain links TRBV3-1 (or the pseudogene TRBV3-2) to TRBJ2-1; D might be TRBD2 (6 bases). Trimming stripped 4 bases from V and 9 bases from J, with 19 bases between. In germline, CDR1 is LGHDT, CDR2 YNNKEL (reference sequence). There are 15 residues in the CDR3. The CDR3 region has the DNA TGTGCCAGCAGCCTGGGACTCCGGGCGGGTGGTGAGCAGTTCTTC. It translates to CASSLGLRAGGEQFF.

The V and J genes are TRBV7-2 and TRBJ2-1, with D maybe TRBD2 (5 bases). Per the germline V gene, CDR1 is SGHTA and CDR2 is FQGNSA. The V end was cut by 5 bases, the J end by 2 bases, with 10 bases between. This CDR3 spans 14 amino acids. The DNA of the CDR3 is TGTGCCAGCAGCCCGGGAAGGGCCTACAATGAGCAGTTCTTC. Its translation: CASSPGRAYNEQFF. Filled out from reference TRBV7-2 and TRBJ2-1, the complete variable domain reads GAGVSQSPSNKVTEKGKDVELRCDPISGHTALYWYRQSLGQGLEFLIYFQGNSAPDKSGLPSDRFSAERTGGSVSTLTIQRTQQEDSAVYLCASSPGRAYNEQFFGPGTRLTVL.

The chain recombines TRBV11-2 with TRBJ1-2; D is uncertain. V gave up 5 bases and J gave up 3 bases, with 16 bases separating them. Germline-derived CDR1 and CDR2 are SGHAT and FQNNGV. CDR3 length: 15 amino acids. The CDR3 region is CASSPPGRSDYGYTF. The CDR3 DNA sequence: TGTGCCAGCAGCCCGCCCGGGAGGTCCGACTATGGCTACACCTTC.

The chain employs TRBV11-3 and TRBJ2-7; 11 bases map to TRBD1. The V segment lost 5 bases and the J segment 7 bases; nucleotides outside the gene matches: 7. The germline V gene encodes CDR1 SGHNT and CDR2 YENEEA. This CDR3 is built from 14 residues. The CDR3 nucleotides are TGTGCCAGCAGCCCAGGACAGGGGGCGTCGGAGCAGTACTTC. Encoded protein: CASSPGQGASEQYF.

The gene calls are TRBV18 and TRBJ1-2; TRBD1 matches at 7 bases. V gave up 2 bases and J gave up 8 bases; unmatched junction bases: 5. This CDR3 spans 13 amino acids. Germline CDR1 reads KGHSH; CDR2 reads LQKENI. CDR3 amino acids: CASSPDGDRGYTF. CDR3 in DNA: TGTGCCAGCTCACCAGACGGGGACAGAGGCTACACCTTC.

CDR3 loop: CASSAPGQGAYEQYF. The DNA of the CDR3 is TGTGCCAGCAGCGCTCCGGGACAGGGGGCCTACGAGCAGTACTTC. The rearrangement uses TRBV9 and TRBJ2-7, with 11 bases matching TRBD1. The V gene end was trimmed by 3 bases and the J gene end by 2 bases; junction bases not matched to a gene: 4. The germline gives CDR1 SGDLS, CDR2 YYNGEE. The CDR3 spans 15 residues. Looking up the rest from reference TRBV9 and TRBJ2-7 gives the full variable domain: DSGVTQTPKHLITATGQRVTLRCSPRSGDLSVYWYQQSLDQGLQFLIQYYNGEERAKGNILERFSAQQFPDLHSELNLSSLELGDSALYFCASSAPGQGAYEQYFGPGTRLTVT.